This T cell receptor (beta chain) was sequenced for a study of T-cell reconstitution after alpha-beta-depleted transplantation in children. The study's findings and limits: Hyperexpanded clones declined; after one year, newly produced T cells mostly supplied diversity. Roughly two months post-transplant, alpha-beta T cells reportedly originated from several hundred graft clones that had expanded. Surviving recipient T cells and thymic progenitors accounted for the high day-60 TCRbeta diversity observed in some patients.

A note on this clonotype: Antigen: not known.

CDR3 length: 14 amino acids. Deletions cut 4 bases from V and 6 bases from J, with 12 bases between. Germline loops: CDR1 MGHRA, CDR2 YSYEKL. A library of TCRbeta sequences, prepared with unique molecular identifiers, was generated. From the PCR reads, TCRdb called clonotypes with MiXCR, one entry per CDR3 protein. Of 750,000 to 950,000 distinct CDR3 sequences listed, 15% to 20% were seen once; the top ten hold around 4.5%. This specimen consisted of PBMCs, mostly from graft donor cells, obtained 360 days after TCRalphabeta/CD19-depleted stem cell transplant. V gene TRBV4-1 combines with J gene TRBJ2-2; no clear D gene. The TCR sequence derives from a male patient between 10 and 17 years old who had a stem cell transplant for acute lymphoblastic leukemia, so the T cells may come from the graft donor. CDR3 sequence reads: CASSLGPISGELFF. As DNA, the CDR3 is TGCGCCAGCAGCCTTGGACCCATTTCCGGGGAGCTGTTTTTT.